This TCR beta chain was captured by sequencing in a study of radiotherapy plus CTLA-4 blockade in lung cancer. Produced via immunoSEQ multiplex PCR; TCRdb's table is partial and in-frame only. Of about 14,000 clones in the sample, around 87% were seen once. CDR3 size: 16 residues. Germline assignment: CDR1 SGHTA and CDR2 FQGNSA. The germline V and J ends were trimmed by 6 bases and 8 bases, with 23 bases remaining between them. The chain is built from TRBV7-2 and TRBJ2-1; D is perhaps TRBD2 (6 bases). The receptor comes from a human donor with non-small cell lung cancer that progressed on radiotherapy plus ipilimumab. Some clones in this sample may be carry-over from other donors' samples. The sequences come from peripheral blood, collected from a patient treated with radiotherapy plus ipilimumab. In DNA, the CDR3 is TGTGCCAGCAGTCCCCCCTTCGGGAGACCCTCGGATGAGCAGTTCTTC. The encoded protein is CASSPPFGRPSDEQFF.